The subject of this entry is one T cell receptor beta chain. This entry belongs to a study of control samples from healthy donors and cancer patients. The protocol was immunoSEQ multiplex PCR, while the TCRdb copy is restricted to in-frame clones and leaves out a portion. The sample carries around 150,000 clones, around nine tenths recorded once. In germline, CDR1 is SGHRS, CDR2 YFSETQ. The CDR3 runs to 14 residues. J lost 4 bases, V lost 4 bases, and 6 bases had no gene match. The specimen sequenced was blood. This TCR derives from a man aged 25-45 years in good health. V and J are TRBV5-1 and TRBJ2-5, with TRBD2 identical over 8 bases. Here the CDR3 reads CASSPGLARETQYF. For the CDR3, the DNA is TGCGCCAGCAGCCCAGGACTAGCTCGAGAGACCCAGTACTTC.